This T cell receptor beta chain was profiled in a study of Ad26.COV2.S vaccination and SARS-CoV-2 variants. This clone has only one observation. Its antigen remains unidentified. Sequencing was performed with immunoSEQ multiplex PCR; in TCRdb, only in-frame clones are kept and a portion is missing. This sample has hundreds of thousands of clones; roughly 90% occur once, and the top ten carry roughly a tenth. V was cut by 6 bases and J by 1 base, with 13 bases left in between. Germline V gene sequence: CDR1 MNHNY, CDR2 SVGAGI (reference sequence). The CDR3 length is 15 residues. Indicated treatment: about 20 received Ad26.COV2.S at low or high dose, single or two shots; 5 received placebo; per-sample allocation not given. Sample collection was performed on day 63 after the first vaccine or placebo injection. Regarding the study as a whole: Breadth and depth estimates from TCRs may understate total T cell responses.

Source: peripheral blood, taken in a trial of Ad26.COV2.S vaccine versus placebo. This chain joins TRBV6-6 and TRBJ1-5; D may be TRBD1 (5 bases). This clonotype was sampled from a person aged 18-65 years who received the Ad26.COV2.S COVID-19 vaccine or a placebo. CDR3 coding DNA: TGTGCCAGCAGCGGCAGGGCGGTAAGCAATCAGCCCCAGCATTTT. Translated, it gives CASSGRAVSNQPQHF.